This T cell receptor (beta chain) was profiled in a study of tissue T cells after allogeneic stem cell transplantation. General study results and limits: Motif-based clustering found tissue-specific repertoire signatures shared across patients, though few clones were shared. Sampling depth was limited, and the cohort was small and clinically varied.

Here immunoSEQ multiplex PCR was the method, and the copy in TCRdb shows in-frame clones only, minus some. The table includes over 6,500 clones, over 35% detected once. About this clone: Antigen unknown. Any gene name here is a mouse gene name. The read terminates 1 residue before the CDR3 end, so the remaining end is supplied by the germline J gene.

Time point defined: mouse harvest day 7 after allogeneic transplant. The graft held 10^6 splenic CD5+ T cells and 10^7 T-cell-depleted bone marrow cells. This mouse GVHD model was MHC-mismatched B6 to BALB/c, profiled day 7 or 14. The V and J ends lost 5 bases and 1 base, in that order; junction bases with no gene match: 1. From germline, CDR1 is LGHNA and CDR2 YSYQKL. The CDR3 consists of 14 residues. The receptor's source is a female BALB/c mouse given C57BL/6 T cells with graft-versus-host disease after an allogeneic hematopoietic cell transplant. V gene TRBV2 combines with J gene TRBJ1-1, with 10 bases identical to TRBD1. Source material: gut tissue. CDR3 residues: CASSRDRGNTEVFF. The DNA read from the CDR3 is TGTGCCAGCAGCAGGGACAGGGGGAACACAGAAGTCTTC.